The 14 T cell receptor beta chains reported below all come from one sample, sequenced in a study of T-cell memory formation after mild COVID-19. TCRdb reprocessed the 5' RACE reads via MiXCR and lists one record per CDR3 protein. The table shows about 540,000 distinct CDR3 sequences, with about a fifth occurring only once. Sequenced sample: PBMCs or a T cell subset sorted from them (not recorded which). The receptors originated from an adult woman who had mild COVID-19 (a few samples of this study predate the infection). Cell type and time point are not known.

The chain has TRBV6-5 and TRBJ2-3, with 7 bases identical to TRBD1. Germline CDR1 reads MNHEY; CDR2 reads SVGAGI. The CDR3 length is 16 residues. J lost 2 bases, V lost 6 bases, and 11 bases had no gene match. CDR3 sequence reads: CASRSTGRITTDTQYF. Here the CDR3 DNA reads TGTGCCAGCAGGTCGACAGGGAGAATTACCACAGATACGCAGTATTTT.

This sequence joins TRBV14 and TRBJ2-5, with no clear D. The CDR3 is 13 residues long. V dropped 0 bases and J dropped 5 bases, with 7 bases sitting between them. Germline values: CDR1 SGHDN, CDR2 FVKESK. This CDR3 reads CASSQEGLETQYF. The DNA of the CDR3 is TGTGCCAGCAGCCAAGAAGGCTTGGAGACCCAGTACTTC.

The V and J genes are TRBV7-9 and TRBJ2-7; 9 bases fit TRBD2. V was pared by 0 bases and J by 2 bases, with 11 bases of the junction left unmatched. Germline V CDR1 and CDR2: SEHNR, FQNEAQ (reference sequence). The CDR3 covers 18 residues. Written as DNA, the CDR3 is TGTGCCAGCAGCTTAGCCAGCGGGGGGACCCGAAGAACCTACGAGCAGTACTTC. Translation: CASSLASGGTRRTYEQYF.

About this clonotype: The junction differs from germline at one of its ends, possibly a read error. The chain is built from TRBV12-3 or TRBV12-4 and TRBJ2-1; TRBD1 matches at 7 bases. CDR3 length equals 15 residues. The CDR3 region has the DNA TGTACCAGCAGCTCAACAGGGGCTGGGTACAATGAGCAGTTCTTC. Residues: CTSSSTGAGYNEQFF.

This chain connects TRBV15 to TRBJ2-1; TRBD2 aligns across 10 bases. The V gene's germline CDR1 is LNHNV and CDR2 YYDKDF (reference sequence). The CDR3 is 15 amino acids. After removal of 4 bases from V and 0 bases from J, the junction contained 0 bases not matched to a gene. In DNA, the CDR3 is TGTGCCACCAGCAAGCGGGGGGGCTCCTACAATGAGCAGTTCTTC. Protein sequence: CATSKRGGSYNEQFF.

The chain has TRBV5-1 and TRBJ1-2, with D possibly matching TRBD1 (5 bases). V was trimmed by 0 bases and J by 14 bases, leaving 23 bases between them. From germline, CDR1 is SGHRS and CDR2 YFSETQ. There are 15 residues in the CDR3. CDR3 sequence (DNA): TGCGCCAGCAGCTTGGCTGCCGGGACTGGTCGTGTGTTTACCTTC. It yields the protein CASSLAAGTGRVFTF.

This clonotype showed up many times. In DNA form, the CDR3 reads TGTGCCAGCTCCCCTTCGTCAGATACGCAGTATTTT. Its protein product is CASSPSSDTQYF. The chain is built from TRBV18 and TRBJ2-3; no clear D gene. The V gene's germline CDR1 is KGHSH and CDR2 LQKENI. CDR3 length: 12 residues. V was shortened by 6 bases and J by 4 bases, with 8 bases between the two germline ends.

V is TRBV4-1 and J is TRBJ2-1; TRBD2 matches at 11 bases. V lost 3 bases, J lost 0 bases, and 13 bases stayed unmatched. Germline V gene lookup returns CDR1 MGHRA and CDR2 YSYEKL. The CDR3 spans 20 residues. CDR3 nucleotide sequence: TGCGCCAGCAGCCAGGCTTATGGTAGCGGGGGGGCGGGCTCCTACAATGAGCAGTTCTTC. This sequence encodes CASSQAYGSGGAGSYNEQFF.

This clonotype appeared a few times. This rearrangement joins TRBV24-1 to TRBJ2-1, with 12 nucleotides matching TRBD1. V shed 3 bases and J 6 bases; nucleotides not matched to a gene: 11. CDR1 and CDR2 (germline): KGHDR, SFDVKD. The CDR3 consists of 18 residues. This CDR3 reads CATSDPRDRGLRFNEQFF. In DNA form, the CDR3 reads TGTGCCACCAGTGATCCCCGGGACAGGGGGCTTAGATTCAATGAGCAGTTCTTC.

In this sample, this clonotype turned up a few times. This rearrangement joins TRBV19 to TRBJ1-2, with D uncertain. Germline V CDR1 and CDR2: LNHDA, SQIVND (reference sequence). CDR3 size: 12 residues. Trimming left V 6 bases short and J 5 bases short, with 10 bases between. CDR3 protein: CASSPHEYGYTF. The CDR3 DNA sequence: TGTGCCAGTAGCCCCCATGAATATGGCTACACCTTC.

This clonotype appeared a few times. This rearrangement joins TRBV19 to TRBJ1-2; D is perhaps TRBD1 (5 bases). V was clipped by 5 bases and J by 1 base, with 20 bases between them. This CDR3 comprises 17 residues. The V gene's germline CDR1 is LNHDA and CDR2 SQIVND (reference sequence). CDR3 bases: TGTGCCAGTAGTGCCCCCAGTTGGGGGACTCATAACTATGGCTACACCTTC. Protein: CASSAPSWGTHNYGYTF.

The chain couples TRBV29-1 to TRBJ1-1; D is unresolved. From germline, CDR1 is SQVTM and CDR2 ANQGSEA. This CDR3 contains 12 residues. Trimming left V 0 bases short and J 8 bases short, with 10 bases between. CDR3 protein: CSVEDIPSEAFF. The CDR3 DNA reads TGCAGCGTTGAAGATATTCCCTCAGAAGCTTTCTTT.

V usage is TRBV12-3 or TRBV12-4 and J usage is TRBJ1-4; no clear D gene. V lost 5 bases to trimming and J lost 6 bases, with 10 bases between them. CDR3 length equals 13 residues. Here the CDR3 DNA reads TGTGCCAGCAGTGCTACGGTGGATGAAAAACTGTTTTTT. Translated, it gives CASSATVDEKLFF.

The V call is TRBV7-9, the J call TRBJ2-7, with D unresolved. The length of the CDR3 is 14 residues. Germline values: CDR1 SEHNR, CDR2 FQNEAQ (reference sequence). The V end lost 5 bases, the J end lost 2 bases, and 13 bases lay between the germline ends. The CDR3 here is CASSIVGRTYEQYF. The CDR3 coding sequence is TGTGCCAGCAGCATCGTCGGTCGCACCTACGAGCAGTACTTC.